A selection of T cell receptor beta chains follows, all from one sample in a study of T cell repertoires in cytomegalovirus infection. Antigen specificity for these receptors is unknown. TCRdb ran MiXCR on the reads and lists one entry per CDR3 protein. The table records hundreds of thousands of distinct CDR3 sequences, 30% to 40% of them present only once. The input for sequencing was cultured PBMCs, taken from culture after CMV antigen stimulation. Receptors were obtained from a human donor in good health (CMV status not recorded). Some clones in this sample may be carry-over from other donors' samples. The CDR3 runs from the conserved cysteine through the conserved F or W. A D gene is named only where the DNA matches it firmly. The listing skips clone size in some rows; elsewhere it reads once, few, many or a size class.

clone_size: .; d_call: TRBD2; v_call: TRBV20-1; j_call: TRBJ2-1; cdr3_nt: TGCAGTGCTTCTGACAGCGGGAGGGCCCACAATGAGCAGTTCTTC; cdr3_aa: CSASDSGRAHNEQFF
clone_size: .; d_call: .; v_call: TRBV7-9; j_call: TRBJ2-7; cdr3_nt: TGTGCCAGCAGCTCAGTCGGACGGAAGAGCTCCTACGAGCAGTACTTC; cdr3_aa: CASSSVGRKSSYEQYF
clone_size: .; d_call: .; v_call: TRBV20-1; j_call: TRBJ2-3; cdr3_nt: TGCAGTGCCAGTAGGGGATACACAGATACGCAGTATTTT; cdr3_aa: CSASRGYTDTQYF
clone_size: many; d_call: .; v_call: TRBV7-2; j_call: TRBJ2-5; cdr3_nt: TGTGCCAGCAGCTTGAACAGGGAAGAGACCCAGTACTTC; cdr3_aa: CASSLNREETQYF
clone_size: .; d_call: .; v_call: TRBV7-2; j_call: TRBJ1-6; cdr3_nt: TGTGCCAGCAGCGAACAGGTGGGACTCGCCTCACCCCTCCACTTT; cdr3_aa: CASSEQVGLASPLHF
clone_size: .; d_call: .; v_call: TRBV7-9; j_call: TRBJ1-4; cdr3_nt: TGTGCCAGCAGCTTCGGCAGCGGTAATGAAAAACTGTTTTTT; cdr3_aa: CASSFGSGNEKLFF
clone_size: .; d_call: .; v_call: TRBV5-1; j_call: TRBJ1-2; cdr3_nt: TGCGCCAGCAGCTTGGGGACAGCAGATAAGAGCTACACCTTC; cdr3_aa: CASSLGTADKSYTF
clone_size: .; d_call: .; v_call: TRBV12-5; j_call: TRBJ2-7; cdr3_nt: TGTGCTAGTGGTTTGGGCGGGATCTCCTACGAGCAGTACTTC; cdr3_aa: CASGLGGISYEQYF
clone_size: few; d_call: .; v_call: TRBV2; j_call: TRBJ2-5; cdr3_nt: TGTGCCAGCAGTTGGACACGCTCCCAAGAGACCCAGTACTTC; cdr3_aa: CASSWTRSQETQYF
clone_size: once; d_call: .; v_call: TRBV5-5; j_call: TRBJ2-1; cdr3_nt: TGTGCCAGCAGCCCTACTGGGGCCGCTGAGCAGTTCTTC; cdr3_aa: CASSPTGAAEQFF
clone_size: once; d_call: .; v_call: TRBV12-3/TRBV12-4; j_call: TRBJ1-1; cdr3_nt: TGTGCCAGCAGTTTGACTCCCAACAGGGCGAGTGAAGCTTTCTTT; cdr3_aa: CASSLTPNRASEAFF
clone_size: .; d_call: TRBD1; v_call: TRBV7-2; j_call: TRBJ2-3; cdr3_nt: TGTGCCAGCAGCCTAGGGGGCGGGACAGGGGCGTATTTT; cdr3_aa: CASSLGGGTGAYF
clone_size: .; d_call: .; v_call: TRBV27; j_call: TRBJ1-2; cdr3_nt: TGTGCCAGCGGTTCCACAGAGCTCTATGGCTACACCTTC; cdr3_aa: CASGSTELYGYTF
clone_size: .; d_call: .; v_call: TRBV5-4; j_call: TRBJ2-7; cdr3_nt: TGTGCCAGCACACTATCCGGGACGGGCTCCTACGAGCAGTACTTC; cdr3_aa: CASTLSGTGSYEQYF
clone_size: .; d_call: .; v_call: TRBV18; j_call: TRBJ2-3; cdr3_nt: TGTGCCAGCTCACCCCCGACCGGTACGAGGGGCGCAGATACGCAGTATTTT; cdr3_aa: CASSPPTGTRGADTQYF
clone_size: .; d_call: TRBD2; v_call: TRBV5-1; j_call: TRBJ2-1; cdr3_nt: TGCGCCAGCAGCATTAGCGGGAGGCAGCACAATGAGCAGTTCTTC; cdr3_aa: CASSISGRQHNEQFF
clone_size: many; d_call: .; v_call: TRBV7-2; j_call: TRBJ2-7; cdr3_nt: TGTGCCAGCAGCTTAGCCGGTAGTACTACCTACGAGCAGTACTTC; cdr3_aa: CASSLAGSTTYEQYF
clone_size: many; d_call: .; v_call: TRBV7-2; j_call: TRBJ2-7; cdr3_nt: TGTGCCAGCAGCACAGGGATAAGCTCCTACGAGCAGTACTTC; cdr3_aa: CASSTGISSYEQYF
clone_size: .; d_call: .; v_call: TRBV12-3/TRBV12-4; j_call: TRBJ1-2; cdr3_nt: TGTGCCAGCAGCTCGCTGGTTCTCATGAACTATGGCTACACCTTC; cdr3_aa: CASSSLVLMNYGYTF
clone_size: .; d_call: .; v_call: TRBV12-3/TRBV12-4; j_call: TRBJ2-5; cdr3_nt: TGTGCCAGCAGTTCAAGCGGAGGGGTGAAGACCCAGTACTTC; cdr3_aa: CASSSSGGVKTQYF
clone_size: .; d_call: .; v_call: TRBV7-9; j_call: TRBJ2-7; cdr3_nt: TGTGCCAGCAGCTATAGCGCCAGGGACGAGCAGTACTTC; cdr3_aa: CASSYSARDEQYF
clone_size: many; d_call: TRBD1; v_call: TRBV7-8; j_call: TRBJ1-4; cdr3_nt: TGTGCCAGCAGCAAGCTGGCGGACAGGGCTAATGAAAAACTGTTTTTT; cdr3_aa: CASSKLADRANEKLFF
clone_size: .; d_call: .; v_call: TRBV12-3/TRBV12-4; j_call: TRBJ1-2; cdr3_nt: TGTGCCAGCAGCTCACAGCTCTATGGCTACACCTTC; cdr3_aa: CASSSQLYGYTF